This T cell receptor beta chain was sequenced during a study of cytomegalovirus exposure and HLA in healthy donors. Study-wide points: Later analysis found that TCR beta chains associated with HLA were more clonally expanded than other, equally common chains. In vitro testing confirmed a few CMV-associated chains as specific for CMV antigens.

Details on this clone: Its antigen remains unidentified.

The PCR contained 60 Vbeta and 13 Jbeta primers. TCRdb's copy holds only in-frame clones and misses some; the assay was immunoSEQ multiplex PCR. This sample has under 200,000 clones; around 72% occur once, and the top ten carry 3% to 3.5%. The CDR3 covers 15 residues. Germline values: CDR1 SGHKS, CDR2 YYEKEE (reference sequence). Unmatched junction bases numbered 3, after V lost 3 bases and J lost 1 base. The chain has TRBV5-5 and TRBJ1-5, with TRBD1 identical over 8 bases. The sample was PBMCs. This sequence originates from a woman between 50 and 59 years old in good health and CMV-seropositive. The CDR3 loop is CASSSTGGSNQPQHF. CDR3 bases: TGTGCCAGCAGCTCTACAGGGGGGAGCAATCAGCCCCAGCATTTT.